The 9 T cell receptor beta chains given below trace back to one sample, sequenced in a study of Graves' ophthalmopathy and Graves' hyperthyroidism. Using RNA transcripts, the TCR beta CDR3 regions were amplified. HTBI primers primed a first-round RT-PCR, and a second-round multiplex PCR followed. TCRdb processed the multiplex PCR reads anew with MiXCR; each CDR3 protein has one entry. The sample holds approximately 210,000 distinct CDR3 sequences, 20% to 25% seen once. The material sequenced was peripheral blood. The origin of the receptors is a woman aged 45-65 years with Graves' ophthalmopathy.

The genes are TRBV6-2 or TRBV6-3 and TRBJ1-1; perhaps TRBD1 as D (5 bases). Trimming shortened V by 2 bases and J by 4 bases, and 8 bases separated the two germline ends. The CDR3 spans 13 residues. Germline loops: CDR1 MNHEY, CDR2 SVGEGT. The CDR3 here is CASSYRGATEAFF. CDR3 in DNA: TGTGCCAGCAGTTACAGGGGAGCCACTGAAGCTTTCTTT.

There are many counts of this clonotype. The gene calls are TRBV12-5 and TRBJ1-1; 8 bases are a match to TRBD1. J gave up 4 bases and V 4 bases, and 5 bases lay outside the gene matches. Germline assignment: CDR1 LGHNT and CDR2 FRNRAP. This CDR3 is 14 amino acids long. The DNA of the CDR3 is TGTGCTAGTGGTTCAACCACAGGGGGCACTGAAGCTTTCTTT. This codes for CASGSTTGGTEAFF.

This chain joins TRBV27 and TRBJ2-4; 8 bases line up with TRBD2. This CDR3 has 18 amino acids. The junction had 10 bases not matched to a gene; V was cut back by 1 base and J by 2 bases. The germline V gene has CDR1 MNHEY and CDR2 SMNVEV (reference sequence). CDR3 sequence reads: CASSLFAPERESKNIQYF. In nucleotides, the CDR3 is TGTGCCAGCAGTTTATTCGCCCCCGAGCGGGAGTCCAAAAACATTCAGTACTTC.

This clonotype occurred many times. This chain joins TRBV28 and TRBJ2-2; D unclear. The V end was cut by 7 bases, the J end by 7 bases, with 7 bases between. The CDR3 has 11 amino acids. Germline loops: CDR1 MDHEN, CDR2 SYDVKM. As DNA, the CDR3 is TGTGCCAGCACCCCAAGCGGGGAGCTGTTTTTT. Encoded protein: CASTPSGELFF.

The table lists this clonotype with many counts. The V gene is TRBV28, the J gene TRBJ1-2, with D uncertain. This CDR3 has 13 amino acids. The V end lost 3 bases, the J end lost 8 bases, and 13 bases lay between the germline ends. Looked up from germline, CDR1 is MDHEN and CDR2 is SYDVKM. The CDR3 region has the DNA TGTGCCAGCAGTTTTCAGGATGCGGGGGGCTACACCTTC. Translating it yields CASSFQDAGGYTF.

In its sample, this clonotype was seen many times. The rearrangement uses TRBV2 and TRBJ2-5; 7 nucleotides align to TRBD1. The CDR3 has 13 residues. V gave up 4 bases and J gave up 5 bases; unmatched junction bases: 4. Germline V gene lookup returns CDR1 SNHLY and CDR2 FYNNEI. The CDR3 here is CASSADRVETQYF. The CDR3 bases are TGTGCCAGCAGTGCCGACAGGGTCGAGACCCAGTACTTC.

The table lists this clonotype with many counts. V is TRBV6-5 and J is TRBJ2-7; TRBD2 is a possible D gene (6 bases). The CDR3 is 15 residues long. CDR1 MNHEY and CDR2 SVGAGI come from the germline V gene. V was shortened by 7 bases and J by 1 base, with 17 bases between the two germline ends. The CDR3 loop is CASNEEDYPSYEQYF. The CDR3 DNA reads TGTGCCAGCAACGAGGAGGACTACCCATCCTACGAGCAGTACTTC.

This chain joins TRBV2 and TRBJ2-7; TRBD1 or TRBD2 may be the D gene (6 bases each). The CDR3 consists of 17 residues. Germline-derived CDR1 and CDR2 are SNHLY and FYNNEI. The V end lost 5 bases, the J end lost 1 base, and 21 bases lay between the germline ends. For the CDR3, the DNA is TGTGCCAGCAGTTCCGCCCCCGGGGGACAAGGGTCCTACGAGCAGTACTTC. It codes for CASSSAPGGQGSYEQYF.

This clonotype was seen ten or more times. The J gene is TRBJ1-1, the V gene TRBV5-1, with D unresolved. This CDR3 comprises 14 residues. V lost 0 bases, J lost 0 bases, and 6 bases lay in between. Germline V gene sequence: CDR1 SGHRS, CDR2 YFSETQ. CDR3 sequence reads: CASSLDRLNTEAFF. The CDR3 bases are TGCGCCAGCAGCTTGGACAGACTGAACACTGAAGCTTTCTTT.